The TCR beta chain described here comes from a study of blood T cell repertoires in COVID-19. About the research overall: T cells, B-cell-depleted T cells, or PBMCs provided the cDNA or gDNA that served as material.

The CDR3 totals 15 residues. Germline V gene sequence: CDR1 SGHTA, CDR2 FQGNSA. Deletions cut 5 bases from V and 0 bases from J, with 12 bases between. TCRdb keeps only in-frame clones here, not all; method: immunoSEQ multiplex PCR. The sample has 250,000 or so clones; about 79% are singletons. Sequenced sample: peripheral blood. V is TRBV7-2 and J is TRBJ2-3; D is perhaps TRBD2 (6 bases). This sequence originates from a man older than 75 with acute or convalescent COVID-19. Written as DNA, the CDR3 is TGTGCCAGCAGCCGTCGGGACTTTAGCACAGATACGCAGTATTTT. Protein product: CASSRRDFSTDTQYF.